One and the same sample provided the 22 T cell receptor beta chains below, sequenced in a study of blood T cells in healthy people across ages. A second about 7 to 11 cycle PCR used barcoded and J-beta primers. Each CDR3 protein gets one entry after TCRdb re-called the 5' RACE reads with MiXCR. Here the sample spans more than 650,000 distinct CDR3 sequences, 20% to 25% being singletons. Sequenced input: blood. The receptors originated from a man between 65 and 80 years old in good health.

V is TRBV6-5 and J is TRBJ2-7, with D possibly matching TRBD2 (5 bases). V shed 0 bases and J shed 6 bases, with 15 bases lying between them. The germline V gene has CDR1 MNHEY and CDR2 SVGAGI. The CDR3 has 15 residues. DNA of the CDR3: TGTGCCAGCAGTTACTCGAGCAGGAGGACCGGCGAGCAGTACTTC. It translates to CASSYSSRRTGEQYF.

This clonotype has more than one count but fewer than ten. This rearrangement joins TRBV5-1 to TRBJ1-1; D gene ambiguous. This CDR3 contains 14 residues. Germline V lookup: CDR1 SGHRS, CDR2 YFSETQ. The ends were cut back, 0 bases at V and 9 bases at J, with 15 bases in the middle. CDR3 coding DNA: TGCGCCAGCAGCTTGGACCCAAAGTCTCCTCAAGCTTTCTTT. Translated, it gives CASSLDPKSPQAFF. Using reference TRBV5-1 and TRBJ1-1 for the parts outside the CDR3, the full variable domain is KAGVTQTPRYLIKTRGQQVTLSCSPISGHRSVSWYQQTPGQGLQFLFEYFSETQRNKGNFPGRFSGRQFSNSRSEMNVSTLELGDSALYLCASSLDPKSPQAFFGQGTRLTVV.

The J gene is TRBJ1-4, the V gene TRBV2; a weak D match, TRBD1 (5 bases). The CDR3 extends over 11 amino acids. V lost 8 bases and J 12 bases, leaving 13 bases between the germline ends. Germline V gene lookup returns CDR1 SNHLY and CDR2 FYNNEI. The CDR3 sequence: CASGTMGELFF. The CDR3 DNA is TGTGCCAGCGGTACTATGGGGGAACTGTTTTTT.

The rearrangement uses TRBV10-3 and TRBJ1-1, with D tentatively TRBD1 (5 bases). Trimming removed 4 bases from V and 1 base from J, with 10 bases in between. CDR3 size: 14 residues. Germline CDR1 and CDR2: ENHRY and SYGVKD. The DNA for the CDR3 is TGTGCCATCAGTGGCAGGGTTGGGAACACTGAAGCTTTCTTT. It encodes CAISGRVGNTEAFF.

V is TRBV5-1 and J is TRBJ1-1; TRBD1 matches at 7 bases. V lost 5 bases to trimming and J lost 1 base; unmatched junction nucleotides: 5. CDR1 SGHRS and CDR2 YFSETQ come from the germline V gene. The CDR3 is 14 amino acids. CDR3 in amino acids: CASRLQGQNTEAFF. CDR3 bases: TGCGCCAGCAGACTACAGGGGCAGAACACTGAAGCTTTCTTT. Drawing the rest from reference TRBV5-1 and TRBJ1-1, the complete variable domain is KAGVTQTPRYLIKTRGQQVTLSCSPISGHRSVSWYQQTPGQGLQFLFEYFSETQRNKGNFPGRFSGRQFSNSRSEMNVSTLELGDSALYLCASRLQGQNTEAFFGQGTRLTVV.

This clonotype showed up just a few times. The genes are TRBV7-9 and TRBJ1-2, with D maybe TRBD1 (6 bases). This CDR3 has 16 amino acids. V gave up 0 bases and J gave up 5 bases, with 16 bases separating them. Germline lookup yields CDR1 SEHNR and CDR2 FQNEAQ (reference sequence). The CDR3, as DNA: TGTGCCAGCAGCTTAGCATCAGGGGCCGATGAGTATGGCTACACCTTC. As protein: CASSLASGADEYGYTF.

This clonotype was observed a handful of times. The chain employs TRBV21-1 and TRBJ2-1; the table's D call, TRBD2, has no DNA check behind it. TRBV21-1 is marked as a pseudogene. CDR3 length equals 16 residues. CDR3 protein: CASSKYGTPKRNEQFF. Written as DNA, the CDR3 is TGTGCCAGCAGCAAATATGGGACTCCAAAACGCAATGAGCAGTTCTTC.

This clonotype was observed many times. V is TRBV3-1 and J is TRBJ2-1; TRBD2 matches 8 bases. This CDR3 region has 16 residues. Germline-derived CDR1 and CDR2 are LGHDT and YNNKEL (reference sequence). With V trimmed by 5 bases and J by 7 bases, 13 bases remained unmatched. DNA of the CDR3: TGTGCCAGCAGCGACGTCGGGGGGGGTCCCTCTAATGAGCAGTTCTTC. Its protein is CASSDVGGGPSNEQFF.

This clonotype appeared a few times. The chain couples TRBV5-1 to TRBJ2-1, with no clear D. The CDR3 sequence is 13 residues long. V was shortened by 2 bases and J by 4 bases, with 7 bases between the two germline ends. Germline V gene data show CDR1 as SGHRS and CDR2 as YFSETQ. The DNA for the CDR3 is TGCGCCAGCAGCTTTTATGGTTACAATGAGCAGTTCTTC. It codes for CASSFYGYNEQFF.

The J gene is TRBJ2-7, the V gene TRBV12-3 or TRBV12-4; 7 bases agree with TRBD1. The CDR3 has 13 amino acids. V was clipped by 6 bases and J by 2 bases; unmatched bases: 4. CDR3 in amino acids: CASSPGGAYEQYF. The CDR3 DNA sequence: TGTGCCAGCAGCCCAGGGGGTGCCTACGAGCAGTACTTC.

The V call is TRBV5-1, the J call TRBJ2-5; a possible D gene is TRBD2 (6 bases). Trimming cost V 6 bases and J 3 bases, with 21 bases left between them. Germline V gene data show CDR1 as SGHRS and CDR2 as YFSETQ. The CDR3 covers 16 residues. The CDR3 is CASTSGGGLIKETQYF. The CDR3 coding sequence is TGCGCCAGCACATCCGGGGGAGGACTAATAAAAGAGACCCAGTACTTC.

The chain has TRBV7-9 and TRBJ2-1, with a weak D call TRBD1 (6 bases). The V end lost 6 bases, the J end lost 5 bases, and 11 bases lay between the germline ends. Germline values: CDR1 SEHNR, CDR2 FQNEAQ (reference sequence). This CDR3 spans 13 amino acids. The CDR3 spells CASSPGTHNEQFF. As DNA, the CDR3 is TGTGCCAGCAGTCCCGGGACACACAATGAGCAGTTCTTC.

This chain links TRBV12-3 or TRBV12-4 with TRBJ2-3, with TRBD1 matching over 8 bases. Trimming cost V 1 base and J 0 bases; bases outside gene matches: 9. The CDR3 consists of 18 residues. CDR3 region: CASSLGTGIYVSTDTQYF. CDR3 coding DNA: TGTGCCAGCAGTTTAGGGACAGGGATCTATGTCAGCACAGATACGCAGTATTTT.

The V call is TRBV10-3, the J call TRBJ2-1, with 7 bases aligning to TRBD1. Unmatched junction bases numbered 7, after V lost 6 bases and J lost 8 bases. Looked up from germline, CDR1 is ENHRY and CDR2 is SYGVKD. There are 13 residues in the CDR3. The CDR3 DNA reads TGTGCCATCAGCCAGATAGGGGGCCATGAGCAGTTCTTC. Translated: CAISQIGGHEQFF.

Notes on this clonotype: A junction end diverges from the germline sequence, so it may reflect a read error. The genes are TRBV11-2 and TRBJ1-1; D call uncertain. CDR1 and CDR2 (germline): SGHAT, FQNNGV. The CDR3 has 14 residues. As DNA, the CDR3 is TGTGCCAGCAGCTTAGGGGAAGGATGGACTGAAGCTCTCTTT. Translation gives CASSLGEGWTEALF.

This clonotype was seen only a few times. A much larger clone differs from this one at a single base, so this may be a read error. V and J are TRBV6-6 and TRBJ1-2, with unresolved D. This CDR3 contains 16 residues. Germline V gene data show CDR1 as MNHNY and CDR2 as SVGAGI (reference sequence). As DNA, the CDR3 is TGTGCCGGCAGTTACTCGTCGGGGTCGCCTCTCTATGGCTACACCTTC. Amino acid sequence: CAGSYSSGSPLYGYTF.

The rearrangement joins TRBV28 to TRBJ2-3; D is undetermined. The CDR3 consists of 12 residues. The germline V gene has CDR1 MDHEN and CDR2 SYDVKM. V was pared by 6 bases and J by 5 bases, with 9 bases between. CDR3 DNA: TGTGCCAGCAGAACCAGTTTAGATACGCAGTATTTT. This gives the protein CASRTSLDTQYF.

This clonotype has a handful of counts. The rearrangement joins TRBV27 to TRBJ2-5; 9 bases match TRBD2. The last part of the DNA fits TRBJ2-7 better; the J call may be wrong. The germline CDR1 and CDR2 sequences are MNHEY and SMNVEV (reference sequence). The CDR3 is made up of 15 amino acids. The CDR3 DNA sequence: TGTGCCAGCAGTCCCCTCGCTAGCGGGAACAACGAGCAGTACGTC. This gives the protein CASSPLASGNNEQYV.

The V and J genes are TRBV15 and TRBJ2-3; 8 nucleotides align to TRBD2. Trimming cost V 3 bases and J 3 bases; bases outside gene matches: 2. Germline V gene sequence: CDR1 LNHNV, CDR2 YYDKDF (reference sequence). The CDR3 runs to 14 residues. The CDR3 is CATSSGGATDTQYF. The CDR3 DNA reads TGTGCCACCAGCAGCGGGGGGGCGACAGATACGCAGTATTTT.

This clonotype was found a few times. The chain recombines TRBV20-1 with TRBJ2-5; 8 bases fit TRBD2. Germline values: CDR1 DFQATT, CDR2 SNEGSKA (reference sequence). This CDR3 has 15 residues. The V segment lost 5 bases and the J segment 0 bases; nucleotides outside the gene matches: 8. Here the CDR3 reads CSAPPGRGNQETQYF. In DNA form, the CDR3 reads TGCAGTGCTCCTCCCGGGAGGGGGAACCAAGAGACCCAGTACTTC.

Here the CDR3 reads CASSQYLPRPGQLNFYEQYF. The CDR3 nucleotides are TGTGCCAGCAGCCAATACCTCCCTAGACCGGGACAGCTGAACTTCTACGAGCAGTACTTC. V usage is TRBV14 and J usage is TRBJ2-7; 7 positions match TRBD1. Per germline, CDR1 SGHDN and CDR2 FVKESK. J was trimmed by 3 bases and V by 2 bases; bases with no gene match: 22. The CDR3 is 20 amino acids.

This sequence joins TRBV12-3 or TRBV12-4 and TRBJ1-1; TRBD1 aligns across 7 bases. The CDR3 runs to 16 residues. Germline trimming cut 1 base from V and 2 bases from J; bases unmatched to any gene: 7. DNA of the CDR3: TGTGCCAGCAGTTTAGGACAGGGAAGGAGAAACACTGAAGCTTTCTTT. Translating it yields CASSLGQGRRNTEAFF.